A selection of T cell receptor beta chains follows, all from one sample in a study of CD8 T cells in Susac syndrome. TCRdb passed the immunoSEQ multiplex PCR reads through MiXCR, listing each CDR3 protein once. The sample yields approximately 220,000 distinct CDR3 sequences, over 90% seen once. The sequenced sample consisted of CD4+ T cells from PBMCs. Receptors were obtained from a human donor with multiple sclerosis. The CDR3 runs from the conserved cysteine through the conserved F or W. The D gene is left open where the match is weak. Where a row states a size, it is once, few, many or the class of an expanded clone; other rows omit it.

j_call v_call clone_size d_call cdr3_aa cdr3_nt
TRBJ2-5 TRBV2 - - CASREMGVQETQYF TGTGCCAGCAGGGAGATGGGTGTCCAAGAGACCCAGTACTTC
TRBJ1-2 TRBV27 once - CASSYRDELGYTF TGTGCCAGCAGTTACCGGGACGAGCTTGGCTACACCTTC
TRBJ2-3 TRBV30 - - CAWSVQGPPDTQYF TGTGCCTGGAGTGTACAAGGGCCCCCAGATACGCAGTATTTT
TRBJ1-2 TRBV23-1 - TRBD1 CASSRGQTQGGGYTF TGCGCCAGCAGTCGCGGACAGACGCAGGGGGGTGGCTACACCTTC
TRBJ2-1 TRBV30 - - CAWSGGLPYNEQFF TGTGCCTGGAGTGGAGGGCTCCCCTACAATGAGCAGTTCTTC
TRBJ1-3 TRBV20-1 - - CSAPLTGGNTIYF TGCAGTGCTCCGCTCACTGGAGGAAACACCATATATTTT
TRBJ2-6 TRBV7-2 - TRBD1 CASSSDRVSGANVLTF TGTGCCAGCAGCTCCGACAGGGTTTCTGGGGCCAACGTCCTGACTTTC
TRBJ1-2 TRBV30 - - CAWTPDDTYGYTF TGTGCCTGGACCCCGGACGATACCTATGGCTACACCTTC
TRBJ2-5 TRBV24-1 - - CATSDQGESETQYF TGTGCCACCAGTGATCAGGGTGAGAGCGAGACCCAGTACTTC
TRBJ2-1 TRBV7-9 - - CATSPWGFPSYNEQFF TGTGCCACTTCACCGTGGGGGTTCCCCTCCTACAATGAGCAGTTCTTC
TRBJ2-5 TRBV20-1 - - CSAYRETQYF TGCAGTGCTTACAGGGAGACCCAGTACTTC
TRBJ1-1 TRBV30 - - CAWTPEPNTEAFF TGTGCCTGGACCCCGGAACCGAACACTGAAGCTTTCTTT